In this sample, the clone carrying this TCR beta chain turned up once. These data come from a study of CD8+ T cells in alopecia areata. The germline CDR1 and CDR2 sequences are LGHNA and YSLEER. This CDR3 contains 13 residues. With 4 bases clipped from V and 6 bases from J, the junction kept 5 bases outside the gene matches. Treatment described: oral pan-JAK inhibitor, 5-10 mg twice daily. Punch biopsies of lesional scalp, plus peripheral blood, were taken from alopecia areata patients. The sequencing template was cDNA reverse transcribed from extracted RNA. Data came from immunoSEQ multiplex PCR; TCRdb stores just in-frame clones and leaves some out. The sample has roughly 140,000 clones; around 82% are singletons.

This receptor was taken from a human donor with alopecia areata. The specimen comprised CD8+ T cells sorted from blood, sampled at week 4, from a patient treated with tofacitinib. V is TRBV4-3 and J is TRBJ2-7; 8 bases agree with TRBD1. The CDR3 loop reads CASSPGTGSEQYF. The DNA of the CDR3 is TGCGCCAGCAGCCCCGGGACAGGCTCCGAGCAGTACTTC.